This T cell receptor (beta chain) was captured by sequencing in a study of early T cells in non-severe SARS-CoV-2 infection. TCRdb analysed the 5' RACE reads with MiXCR anew, one entry per CDR3 protein. The table includes some 60,000 distinct CDR3 sequences, 10% to 15% detected once. At least ten counts were recorded for this clonotype. The origin of this receptor is an adult who was a healthcare worker with PCR-confirmed SARS-CoV-2 infection or an uninfected control (not recorded which). Sequencing was performed on whole blood.

Here the CDR3 reads CSARVVGDSGNTIYF. Written as DNA, the CDR3 is TGCAGTGCTAGAGTTGTGGGAGACTCTGGAAACACCATATATTTT. The chain links TRBV20-1 to TRBJ1-3; D gene uncertain. Trimming took off 1 base at V and 0 bases at J, with 10 bases between the two ends. The CDR3 sequence is 15 residues long. Per germline, CDR1 DFQATT and CDR2 SNEGSKA (reference sequence).